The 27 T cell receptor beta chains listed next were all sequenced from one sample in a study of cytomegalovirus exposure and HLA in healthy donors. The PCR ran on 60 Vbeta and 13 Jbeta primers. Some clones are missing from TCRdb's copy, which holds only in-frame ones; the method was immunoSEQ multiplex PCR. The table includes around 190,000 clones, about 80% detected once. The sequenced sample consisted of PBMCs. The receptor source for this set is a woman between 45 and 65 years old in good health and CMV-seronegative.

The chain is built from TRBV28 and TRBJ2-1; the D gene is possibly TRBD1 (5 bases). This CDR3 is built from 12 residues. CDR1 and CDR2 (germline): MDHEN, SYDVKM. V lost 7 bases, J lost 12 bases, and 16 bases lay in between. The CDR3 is CASTLPQGLQFF. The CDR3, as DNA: TGTGCCAGCACCCTTCCCCAGGGATTGCAGTTCTTC.

The CDR3 region is CASSSGTGEGTEAFF. CDR3 coding DNA: TGTGCCAGCAGCTCGGGGACAGGGGAGGGCACTGAAGCTTTCTTT. This chain links TRBV7-9 with TRBJ1-1; 10 bases are a match to TRBD1. Germline assignment: CDR1 SEHNR and CDR2 FQNEAQ (reference sequence). The CDR3 extends over 15 amino acids. The junction had 6 bases not matched to a gene; V was cut back by 4 bases and J by 4 bases.

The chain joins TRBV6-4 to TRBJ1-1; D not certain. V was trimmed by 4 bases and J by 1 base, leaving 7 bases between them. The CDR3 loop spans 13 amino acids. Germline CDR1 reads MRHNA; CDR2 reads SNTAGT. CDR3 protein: CASSVGENTEAFF. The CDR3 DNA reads TGTGCCAGCAGTGTCGGAGAGAACACTGAAGCTTTCTTT.

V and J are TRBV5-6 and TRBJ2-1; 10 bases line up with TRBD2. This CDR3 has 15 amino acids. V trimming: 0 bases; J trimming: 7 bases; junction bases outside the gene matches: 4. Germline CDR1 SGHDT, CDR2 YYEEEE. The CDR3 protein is CASSLEAGGWNEQFF. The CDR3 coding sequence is TGTGCCAGCAGCTTGGAAGCGGGGGGGTGGAATGAGCAGTTCTTC.

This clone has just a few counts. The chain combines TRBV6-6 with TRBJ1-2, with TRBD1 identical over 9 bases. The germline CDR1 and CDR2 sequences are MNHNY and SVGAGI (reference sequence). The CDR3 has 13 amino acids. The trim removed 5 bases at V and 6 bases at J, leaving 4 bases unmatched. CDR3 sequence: CASSDRDRDGYTF. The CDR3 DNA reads TGTGCCAGCAGTGACCGGGACAGGGATGGCTACACCTTC.

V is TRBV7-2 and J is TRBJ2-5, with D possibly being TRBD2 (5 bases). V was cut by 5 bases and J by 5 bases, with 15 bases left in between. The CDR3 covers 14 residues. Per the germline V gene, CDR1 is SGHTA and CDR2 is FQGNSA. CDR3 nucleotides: TGTGCCAGCAGCCCTCGCGGGCAGCTGGAGACCCAGTACTTC. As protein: CASSPRGQLETQYF.

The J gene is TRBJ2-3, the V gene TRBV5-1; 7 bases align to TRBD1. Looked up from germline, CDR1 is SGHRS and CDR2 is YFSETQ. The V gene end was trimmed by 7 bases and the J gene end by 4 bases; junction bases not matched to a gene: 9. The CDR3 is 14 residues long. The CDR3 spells CASQTGPSPDTQYF. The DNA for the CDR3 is TGCGCCAGCCAGACAGGGCCCTCCCCAGATACGCAGTATTTT.

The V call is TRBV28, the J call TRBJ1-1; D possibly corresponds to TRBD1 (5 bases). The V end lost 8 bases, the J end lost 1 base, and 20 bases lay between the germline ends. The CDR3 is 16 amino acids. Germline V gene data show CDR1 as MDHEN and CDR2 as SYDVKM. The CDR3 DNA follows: TGTGCCAGCCTACCGCCTCGCCAGGGTTGGAACACTGAAGCTTTCTTT. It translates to CASLPPRQGWNTEAFF. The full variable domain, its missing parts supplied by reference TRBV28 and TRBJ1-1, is DVKVTQSSRYLVKRTGEKVFLECVQDMDHENMFWYRQDPGLGLRLIYFSYDVKMKEKGDIPEGYSVSREKKERFSLILESASTNQTSMYLCASLPPRQGWNTEAFFGQGTRLTVV.

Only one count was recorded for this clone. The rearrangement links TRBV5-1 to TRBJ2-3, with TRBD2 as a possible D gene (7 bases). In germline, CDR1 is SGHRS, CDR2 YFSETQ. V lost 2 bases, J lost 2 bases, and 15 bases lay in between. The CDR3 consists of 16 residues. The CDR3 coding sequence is TGCGCCAGCAGCTTAGTGGGGGGGGCTCCCACAGATACGCAGTATTTT. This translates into CASSLVGGAPTDTQYF.

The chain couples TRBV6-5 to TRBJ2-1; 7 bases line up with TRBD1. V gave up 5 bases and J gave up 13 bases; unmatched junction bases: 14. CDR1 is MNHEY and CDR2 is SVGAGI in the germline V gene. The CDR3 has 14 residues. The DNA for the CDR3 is TGTGCCAGCAGTGACAGGAGACCGGACAGGACCCAGTTCTTC. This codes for CASSDRRPDRTQFF.

CDR3 nucleotide sequence: TGTGCCAGCAGCCCGGGGGGTAACTATGGCTACACCTTC. It is translated as CASSPGGNYGYTF. The chain has TRBV28 and TRBJ1-2; D perhaps matches TRBD1 (5 bases). Germline CDR1 reads MDHEN; CDR2 reads SYDVKM. CDR3 length: 13 residues. The V and J ends lost 6 bases and 1 base respectively, with 9 bases between them.

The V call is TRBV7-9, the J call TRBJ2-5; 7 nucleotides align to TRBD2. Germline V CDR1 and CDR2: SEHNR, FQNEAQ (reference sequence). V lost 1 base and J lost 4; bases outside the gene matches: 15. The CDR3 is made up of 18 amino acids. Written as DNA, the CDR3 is TGTGCCAGCAGCTTAGAACGGGCGGGAGTCTTCGGGCGAGAGACCCAGTACTTC. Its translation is CASSLERAGVFGRETQYF.

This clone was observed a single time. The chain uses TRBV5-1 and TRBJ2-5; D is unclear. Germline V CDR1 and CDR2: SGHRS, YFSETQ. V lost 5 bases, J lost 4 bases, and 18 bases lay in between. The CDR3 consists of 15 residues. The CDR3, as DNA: TGCGCCAGCAGTGACCGCTACAGCAGTGGAGAGACCCAGTACTTC. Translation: CASSDRYSSGETQYF.

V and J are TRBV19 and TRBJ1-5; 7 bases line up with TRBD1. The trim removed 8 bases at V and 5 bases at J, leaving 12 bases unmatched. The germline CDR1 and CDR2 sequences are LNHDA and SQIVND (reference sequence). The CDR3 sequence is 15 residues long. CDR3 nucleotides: TGTGCCAGTGGATCCGGGACAGCAAACGATCAGCCCCAGCATTTT. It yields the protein CASGSGTANDQPQHF.

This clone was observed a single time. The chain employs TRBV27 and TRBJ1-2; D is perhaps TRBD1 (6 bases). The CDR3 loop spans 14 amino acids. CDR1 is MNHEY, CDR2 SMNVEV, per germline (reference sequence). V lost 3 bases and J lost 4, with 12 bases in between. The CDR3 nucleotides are TGTGCCAGCAGTTTTGTTGGACAGAGCTATGGCTACACCTTC. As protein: CASSFVGQSYGYTF.

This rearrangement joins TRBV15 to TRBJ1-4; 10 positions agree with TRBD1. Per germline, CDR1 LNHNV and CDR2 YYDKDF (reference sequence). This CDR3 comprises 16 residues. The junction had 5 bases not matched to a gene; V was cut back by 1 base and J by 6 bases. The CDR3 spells CATSRVRGTGDEKLFF. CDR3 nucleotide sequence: TGTGCCACCAGCAGAGTTCGGGGGACAGGGGATGAAAAACTGTTTTTT.

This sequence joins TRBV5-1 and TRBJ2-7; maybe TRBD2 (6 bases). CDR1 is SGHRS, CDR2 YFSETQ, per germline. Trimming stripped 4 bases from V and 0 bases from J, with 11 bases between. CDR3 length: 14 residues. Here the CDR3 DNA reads TGCGCCAGCAGCCCGGTCGGGGGCTCCTACGAGCAGTACTTC. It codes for CASSPVGGSYEQYF.

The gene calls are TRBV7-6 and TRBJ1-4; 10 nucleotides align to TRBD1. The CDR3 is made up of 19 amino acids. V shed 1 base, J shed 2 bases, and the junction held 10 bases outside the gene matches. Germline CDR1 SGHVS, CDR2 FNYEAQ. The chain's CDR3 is CASSLGPGQGMGTNEKLFF. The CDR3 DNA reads TGTGCCAGCAGCTTAGGCCCGGGACAGGGGATGGGGACTAATGAAAAACTGTTTTTT.

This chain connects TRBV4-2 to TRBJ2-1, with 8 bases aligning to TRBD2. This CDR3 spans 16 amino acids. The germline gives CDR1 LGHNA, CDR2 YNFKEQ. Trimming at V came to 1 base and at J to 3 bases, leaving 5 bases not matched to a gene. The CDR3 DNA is TGTGCCAGCAGCCAAGGGACTAGCAGAAGCTACAATGAGCAGTTCTTC. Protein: CASSQGTSRSYNEQFF.

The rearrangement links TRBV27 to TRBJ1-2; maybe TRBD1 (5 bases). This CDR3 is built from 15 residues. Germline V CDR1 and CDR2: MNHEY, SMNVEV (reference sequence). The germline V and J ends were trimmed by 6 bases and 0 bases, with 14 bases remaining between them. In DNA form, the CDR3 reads TGTGCCAGCAGGGGGTTGGACATTTCTAACTATGGCTACACCTTC. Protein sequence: CASRGLDISNYGYTF.

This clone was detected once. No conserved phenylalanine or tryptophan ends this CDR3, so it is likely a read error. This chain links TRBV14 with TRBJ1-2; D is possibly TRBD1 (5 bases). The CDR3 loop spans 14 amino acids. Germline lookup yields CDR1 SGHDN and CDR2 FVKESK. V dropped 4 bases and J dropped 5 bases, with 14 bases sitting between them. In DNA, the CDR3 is TGTGCCAGCAGCCTCGGTGTGGAGGGGTATGGCTACACCCTC. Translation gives CASSLGVEGYGYTL.

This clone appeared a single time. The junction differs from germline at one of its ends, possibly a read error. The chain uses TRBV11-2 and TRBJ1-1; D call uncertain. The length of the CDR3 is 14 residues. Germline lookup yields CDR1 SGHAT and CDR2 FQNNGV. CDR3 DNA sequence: TGTGCCAGCAGCTTAGATGGAGGGAACGCTGAAGCTTTCTTT. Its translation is CASSLDGGNAEAFF.

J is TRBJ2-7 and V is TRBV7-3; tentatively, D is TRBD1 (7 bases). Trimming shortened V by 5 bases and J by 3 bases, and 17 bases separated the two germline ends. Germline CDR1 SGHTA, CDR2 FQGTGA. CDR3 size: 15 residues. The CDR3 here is CASSPQGGGHYEQYF. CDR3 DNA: TGTGCCAGCAGCCCTCAGGGGGGAGGCCACTACGAGCAGTACTTC.

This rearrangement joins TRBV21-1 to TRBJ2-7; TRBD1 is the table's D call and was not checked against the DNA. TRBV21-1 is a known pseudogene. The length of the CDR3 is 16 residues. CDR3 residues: CASSNADTGKSYEQYF. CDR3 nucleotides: TGTGCCAGCAGCAATGCCGACACAGGAAAGTCCTACGAGCAGTACTTC.

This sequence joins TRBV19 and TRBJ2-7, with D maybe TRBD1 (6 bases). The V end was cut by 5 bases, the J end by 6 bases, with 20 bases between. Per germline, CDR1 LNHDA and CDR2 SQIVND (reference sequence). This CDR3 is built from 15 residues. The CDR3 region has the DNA TGTGCCAGTAGTGGTTCTGAAAGGACAGCCTTCGAGCAGTACTTC. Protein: CASSGSERTAFEQYF.

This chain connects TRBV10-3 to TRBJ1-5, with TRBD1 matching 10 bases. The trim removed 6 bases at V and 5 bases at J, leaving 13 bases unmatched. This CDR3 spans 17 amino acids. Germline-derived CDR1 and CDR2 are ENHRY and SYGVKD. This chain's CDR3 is CAISSTLGQGDDQPQHF. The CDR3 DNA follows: TGTGCCATCAGCAGTACACTCGGACAGGGGGATGATCAGCCCCAGCATTTT.

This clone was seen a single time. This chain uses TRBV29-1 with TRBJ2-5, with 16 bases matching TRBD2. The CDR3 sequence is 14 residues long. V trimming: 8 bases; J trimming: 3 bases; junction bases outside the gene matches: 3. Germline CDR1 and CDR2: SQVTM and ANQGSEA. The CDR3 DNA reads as TGCAGCCTAGGGACTAGCGGGGGGGAAGAGACCCAGTACTTC. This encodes CSLGTSGGEETQYF.